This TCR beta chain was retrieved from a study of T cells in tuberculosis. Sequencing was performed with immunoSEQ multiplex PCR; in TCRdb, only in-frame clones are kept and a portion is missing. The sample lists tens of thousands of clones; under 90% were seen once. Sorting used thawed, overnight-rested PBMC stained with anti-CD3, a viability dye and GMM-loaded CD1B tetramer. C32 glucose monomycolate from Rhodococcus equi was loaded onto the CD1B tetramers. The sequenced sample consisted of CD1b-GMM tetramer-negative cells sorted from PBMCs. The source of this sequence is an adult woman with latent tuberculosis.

This chain's CDR3 is CASSVPRTSGRSHTQYF. The CDR3 DNA follows: TGTGCCAGCAGCGTACCAAGGACTAGCGGGAGATCACATACGCAGTATTTT. V gene TRBV7-2 combines with J gene TRBJ2-3; 13 positions match TRBD2. CDR1 is SGHTA and CDR2 is FQGNSA in the germline V gene. The CDR3 is made up of 17 amino acids. Trimming removed 5 bases from V and 7 bases from J; junction bases left unmatched: 12.